This T cell receptor (beta chain) came from a study of blood T cell repertoires in COVID-19 (dated by TCRdb to the early 2020s). A note on the overall study: Collaborator samples came from the United States, Italy and Spain and covered acute and convalescent phases of COVID-19. The prospective study material was composed of cDNA or gDNA derived from T cells, B-cell-depleted T cells, or PBMCs. A de-identified subject ID, COVID-19 status, age in years and sex were almost always included in the sample metadata. HLA class I and class II types, where available, came from metadata supplied by the sample provider rather than from assay-based typing. Deeply sampled blood TCRbeta repertoires from subjects exposed to, actively infected with, or recovered from COVID-19 were included in the dataset. Samples came from the ongoing ImmuneRACE study (first 160 participants) plus 1,254 subjects from 6 global collaborators. The repertoires were made available in a free public database intended to serve as a resource for research on the immune response to SARS-CoV-2. The study at large found these results: The amount of clinical and demographic metadata varied by source and participant and was provided uncurated.

Samples from volunteer blood donors who had recovered from COVID-19 were contributed by a second Seattle source. Whole blood was collected in K2EDTA tubes by collaborating institutions according to the institutions' own protocols. For TCRbeta analysis, collaborators shipped samples as frozen whole blood, isolated PBMCs, or DNA extracted from either of those sample types. CDR1 and CDR2 (LGHNA, YSLEER) derive from the germline V gene. V lost 6 bases and J lost 7 bases, and the count of bases not matched to a germline gene is 5. Measured from the cysteine to the phenylalanine, the CDR3 is 12 residues long. The read is trimmed to its CDR3 DNA, 36 bases read in frame from base 1. TCRbeta CDR3 regions were amplified from genomic DNA by means of the immunoSEQ Assay, a bias-controlled multiplex PCR. The source study handled its data this way. The number of nucleated cells in each sample was estimated from the amplification of reference gene primers within the assay. To quantify the absolute abundance of each unique TCRbeta CDR3 rearrangement, sequence reads were collapsed and filtered. Productive Simpson clonality was computed per sample as the square root of Simpson's diversity index over productive rearrangements. Not all clones reach the TCRdb copy of this immuneACCESS table, which keeps in-frame sequences only. Checked studies attribute under half of the gap to unresolved V genes and leave the rest unexplained. That table gives V, J and clone size, and the DNA gave D and trimming. A total of 120,000 to 150,000 clones appear in this sample, about 90% of them only once. The ten largest clones take up less than 45% of the sample.

In the case of this clone: Its antigen is not yet known. No per-base quality is available; no much larger clone lies one base away.

The sequence was collected from a man over 45 who had recovered from COVID-19. The sequencing input was peripheral blood. This receptor chain uses TRBV4-3 and TRBJ1-1; the central 7 bases match TRBD1. The CDR3 corresponds to CASSRQGVEAFF. Read as DNA, the sequence is TGCGCCAGCAGTAGGCAGGGGGTTGAAGCTTTCTTT.